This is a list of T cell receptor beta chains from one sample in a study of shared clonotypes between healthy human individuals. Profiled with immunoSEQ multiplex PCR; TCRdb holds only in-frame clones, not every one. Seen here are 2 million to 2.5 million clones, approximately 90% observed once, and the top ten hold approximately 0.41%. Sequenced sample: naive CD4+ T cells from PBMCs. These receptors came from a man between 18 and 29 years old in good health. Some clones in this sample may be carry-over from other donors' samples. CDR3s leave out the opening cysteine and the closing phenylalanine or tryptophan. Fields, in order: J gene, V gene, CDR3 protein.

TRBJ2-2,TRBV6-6,ASSPRGDTGELF
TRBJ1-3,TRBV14,ASSPRQVGNTIY
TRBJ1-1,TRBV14,ASSPRQGQPFLNTEAF
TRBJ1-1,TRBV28,ASSLELSGLNTEAF
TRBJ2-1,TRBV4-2,ASSQEALAGGAGSYNEQF
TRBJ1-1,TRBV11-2,ASSLEGRYTEAF
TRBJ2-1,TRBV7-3,ASSLSRGNEQF
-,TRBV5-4,ASSSGQGTYEQY
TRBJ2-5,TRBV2,ASSERTGRLQETQY
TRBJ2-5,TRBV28,ASSPSGGLQAQY
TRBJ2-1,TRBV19,ASSISSYNEQF
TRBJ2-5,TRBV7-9,ASSRLAGVVGGETQY
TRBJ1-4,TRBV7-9,ASSTWGRAQDEKLF
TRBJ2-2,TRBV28,ASSLVGNTGELF
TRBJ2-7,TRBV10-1,ASSEGTSTSYEQY
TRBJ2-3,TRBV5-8,ASSPLMGQSTDTQY
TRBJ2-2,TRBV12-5,ASGTGFQGTGELF
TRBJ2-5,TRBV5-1,ASSRGGGSEETQY
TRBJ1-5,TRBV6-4,ASSLTGGENQPQH
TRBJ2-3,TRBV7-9,ASSSQRRDREDTQY
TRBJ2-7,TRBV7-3,ASSLTSTSGSYEQY
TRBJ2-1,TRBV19,ASSPPGENEQF
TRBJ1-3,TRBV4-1,ASSHPTGLLSGNTIY
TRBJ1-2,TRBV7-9,ASSLEAGNYGYT
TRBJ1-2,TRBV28,ASSPGQGRFYT
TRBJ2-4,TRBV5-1,ASSWGGAAGLAKNIQY
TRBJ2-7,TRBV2,ATQNAHYEQY
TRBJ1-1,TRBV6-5,ASSYSGGLNTEAF